This T cell receptor beta chain was identified in a study of OX40 agonist ivuxolimab in advanced cancers. Here immunoSEQ multiplex PCR was the method, and the copy in TCRdb shows in-frame clones only, minus some. The table records 20,000 to 25,000 clones, around 80% of them present only once. This clone was seen a single time. The origin of this receptor is an adult with an advanced solid tumor such as melanoma, head and neck, liver or kidney cancer. Here the sequenced sample was CD4+ or CD8+ T cells sorted from blood, taken in a trial of the OX40 agonist ivuxolimab.

The CDR3 DNA is TGTGCCAGCAGCTGGGTCGCGGGGGACATCAACGAGCAGTACTTC. It codes for CASSWVAGDINEQYF. The chain combines TRBV7-2 with TRBJ2-7, with D possibly matching TRBD2 (7 bases). Germline values: CDR1 SGHTA, CDR2 FQGNSA. The CDR3 runs to 15 residues. V lost 4 bases and J lost 5, with 18 bases in between.